This TCR beta chain was retrieved from a study of blood T cells in healthy people across ages. There are 14 residues in the CDR3. CDR1 and CDR2 from the germline V gene are MNHEY and SVGAGI. With a J-beta primer mix and a sample-barcoded 5' primer, a second PCR ran 7 to 11 cycles. Each CDR3 protein gets one entry after TCRdb re-called the 5' RACE reads with MiXCR. The table includes approximately 780,000 distinct CDR3 sequences, 25% to 30% detected once. This clonotype has only a few counts. Sequence at one end of the junction differs from germline and may be a read error. These data were likewise used in another study, on T cells of mothers and their children.

This TCR was sampled from a boy aged 5-17 years in good health. Sequenced: blood. V is TRBV6-5 and J is TRBJ2-7, with D maybe TRBD1 (6 bases). In nucleotides, the CDR3 is TGTGCCTGCAGTACTACCGACAGGCTTTACGAGCAGTACTTC. This gives the protein CACSTTDRLYEQYF.